The clone carrying this T cell receptor beta chain appeared once. TCRdb's copy holds only in-frame clones and misses some; the assay was immunoSEQ multiplex PCR. There are 120,000 to 150,000 clones in the sample; 75% to 85% occur only once, and about 2.9% lies in the top ten. The CDR3 is 11 amino acids. Germline CDR1 is MGHDK and CDR2 is SYGVNS. The ends were cut back, 0 bases at V and 11 bases at J, with 7 bases in the middle. This entry is derived from a study of blood T cell repertoires in COVID-19. Background on the study: The origin of the acute and convalescent COVID-19 samples was the United States, Italy and Spain.

This TCR was recovered from a man aged 45-60 years with acute or convalescent COVID-19. Specimen: peripheral blood. The chain joins TRBV25-1 to TRBJ1-2; D not certain. CDR3 DNA sequence: TGTGCCAGCAGTGAATATACAGTTTACACCTTC. Its translation is CASSEYTVYTF.